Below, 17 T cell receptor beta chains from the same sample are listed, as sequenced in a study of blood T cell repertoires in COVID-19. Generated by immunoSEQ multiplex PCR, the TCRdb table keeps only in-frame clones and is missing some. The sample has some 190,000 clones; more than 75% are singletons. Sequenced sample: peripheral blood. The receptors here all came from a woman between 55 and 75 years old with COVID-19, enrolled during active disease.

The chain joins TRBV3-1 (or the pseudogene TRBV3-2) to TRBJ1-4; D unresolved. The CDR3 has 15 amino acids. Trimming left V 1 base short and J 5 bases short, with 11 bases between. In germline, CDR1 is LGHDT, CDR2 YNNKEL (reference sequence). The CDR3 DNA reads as TGTGCCAGCAGCCAAGTTGGGCAGCAAAATGAAAAACTGTTTTTT. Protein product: CASSQVGQQNEKLFF.

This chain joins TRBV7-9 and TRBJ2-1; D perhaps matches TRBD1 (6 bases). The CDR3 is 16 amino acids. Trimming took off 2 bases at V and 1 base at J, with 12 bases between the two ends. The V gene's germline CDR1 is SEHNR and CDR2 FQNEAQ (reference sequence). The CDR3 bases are TGTGCCAGCAGCTTAAGGTCAGGGGTTTCCTACAATGAGCAGTTCTTC. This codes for CASSLRSGVSYNEQFF.

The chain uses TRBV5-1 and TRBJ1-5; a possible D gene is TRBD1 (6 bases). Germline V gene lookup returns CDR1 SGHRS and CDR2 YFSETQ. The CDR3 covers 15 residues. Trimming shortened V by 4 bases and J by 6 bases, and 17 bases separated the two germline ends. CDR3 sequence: CASSPLNRESQPQHF. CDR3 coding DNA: TGCGCCAGCAGCCCTTTGAACAGGGAGAGTCAGCCCCAGCATTTT.

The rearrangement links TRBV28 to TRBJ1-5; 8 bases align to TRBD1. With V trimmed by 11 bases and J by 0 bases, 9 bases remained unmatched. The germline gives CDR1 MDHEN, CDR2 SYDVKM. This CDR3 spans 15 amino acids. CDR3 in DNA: TGTGCCGCGGACAGGGAACCTTATAGCAATCAGCCCCAGCATTTT. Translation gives CAADREPYSNQPQHF.

CDR3 residues: CASSSLTENSNQPQHF. The CDR3 DNA reads TGTGCCAGCAGCTCCCTGACAGAAAATAGCAATCAGCCCCAGCATTTT. The chain links TRBV7-8 to TRBJ1-5, with D possibly matching TRBD1 (5 bases). V lost 4 bases and J 0 bases, leaving 13 bases between the germline ends. The CDR3 has 16 amino acids. Germline CDR1 and CDR2: SGHVS and FQNEAQ.

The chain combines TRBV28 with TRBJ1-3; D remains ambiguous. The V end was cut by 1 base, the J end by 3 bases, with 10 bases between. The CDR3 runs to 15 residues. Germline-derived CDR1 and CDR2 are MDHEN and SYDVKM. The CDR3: CASSLSARVGNTIYF. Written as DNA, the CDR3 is TGTGCCAGCAGTTTATCTGCAAGAGTTGGAAACACCATATATTTT.

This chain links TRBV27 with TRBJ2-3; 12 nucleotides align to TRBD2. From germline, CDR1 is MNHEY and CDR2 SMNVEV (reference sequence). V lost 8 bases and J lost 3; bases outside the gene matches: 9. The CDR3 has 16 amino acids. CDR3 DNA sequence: TGTGCCAGCCAATTAACTAGCGGGGGGTTGACAGATACGCAGTATTTT. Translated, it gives CASQLTSGGLTDTQYF.

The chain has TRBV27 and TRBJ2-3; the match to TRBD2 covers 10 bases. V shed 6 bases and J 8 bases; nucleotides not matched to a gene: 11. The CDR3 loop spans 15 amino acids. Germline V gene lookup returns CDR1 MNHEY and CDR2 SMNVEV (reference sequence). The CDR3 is CASRGSGRTRGTQYF. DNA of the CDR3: TGTGCCAGCAGGGGTAGCGGGAGGACCCGGGGTACGCAGTATTTT.

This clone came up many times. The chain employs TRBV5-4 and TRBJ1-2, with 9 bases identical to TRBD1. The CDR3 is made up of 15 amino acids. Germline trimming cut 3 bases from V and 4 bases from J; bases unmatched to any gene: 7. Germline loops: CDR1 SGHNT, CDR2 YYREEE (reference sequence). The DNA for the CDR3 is TGTGCCAGCAGCTCGGGGACAGGGAGGCGCTATGGCTACACCTTC. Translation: CASSSGTGRRYGYTF.

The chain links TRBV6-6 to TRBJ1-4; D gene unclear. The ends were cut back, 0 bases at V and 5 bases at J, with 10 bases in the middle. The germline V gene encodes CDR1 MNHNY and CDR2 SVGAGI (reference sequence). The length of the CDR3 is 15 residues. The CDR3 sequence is CASSYSREGNEKLFF. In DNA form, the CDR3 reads TGTGCCAGCAGTTACTCGAGGGAGGGAAATGAAAAACTGTTTTTT.

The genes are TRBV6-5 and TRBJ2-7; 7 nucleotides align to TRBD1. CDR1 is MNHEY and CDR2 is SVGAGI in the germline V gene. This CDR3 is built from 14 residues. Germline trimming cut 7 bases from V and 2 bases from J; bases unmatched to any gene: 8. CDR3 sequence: CASTPPGQTYEQYF. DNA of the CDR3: TGTGCCAGCACCCCCCCGGGACAGACCTACGAGCAGTACTTC.

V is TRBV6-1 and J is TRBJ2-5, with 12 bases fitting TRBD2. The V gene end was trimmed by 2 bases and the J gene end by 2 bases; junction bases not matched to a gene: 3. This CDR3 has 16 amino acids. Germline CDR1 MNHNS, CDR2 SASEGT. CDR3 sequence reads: CASSELAGGPQETQYF. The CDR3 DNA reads TGTGCCAGCAGTGAACTAGCGGGGGGGCCTCAAGAGACCCAGTACTTC.

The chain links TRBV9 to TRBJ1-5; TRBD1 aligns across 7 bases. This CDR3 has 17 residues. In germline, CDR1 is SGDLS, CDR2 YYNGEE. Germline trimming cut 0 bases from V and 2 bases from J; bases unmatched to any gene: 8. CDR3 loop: CASSVAGRGLCNQPQHF. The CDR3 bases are TGTGCCAGCAGCGTAGCTGGCAGGGGGTTATGCAATCAGCCCCAGCATTTT.

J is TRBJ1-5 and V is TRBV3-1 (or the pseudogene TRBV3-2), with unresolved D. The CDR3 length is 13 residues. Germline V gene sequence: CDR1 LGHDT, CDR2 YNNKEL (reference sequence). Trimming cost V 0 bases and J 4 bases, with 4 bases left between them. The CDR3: CASSQDPNQPQHF. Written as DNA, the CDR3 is TGTGCCAGCAGCCAAGATCCGAATCAGCCCCAGCATTTT.

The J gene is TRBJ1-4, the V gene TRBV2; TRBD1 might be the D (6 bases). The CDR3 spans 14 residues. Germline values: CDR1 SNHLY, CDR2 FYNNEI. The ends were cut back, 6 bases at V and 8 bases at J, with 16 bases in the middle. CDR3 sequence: CASSDRRKGEKLFF. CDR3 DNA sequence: TGTGCCAGCAGCGACAGGAGAAAGGGGGAAAAACTGTTTTTT.

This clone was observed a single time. CDR3: CASSLITGELFF. The CDR3, as DNA: TGTGCCAGCTCCCTTATCACCGGGGAGCTGTTTTTT. This chain uses TRBV19 with TRBJ2-2, with D unclear. The CDR3 covers 12 residues. V shed 9 bases and J shed 4 bases, with 9 bases lying between them. Germline loops: CDR1 LNHDA, CDR2 SQIVND (reference sequence).

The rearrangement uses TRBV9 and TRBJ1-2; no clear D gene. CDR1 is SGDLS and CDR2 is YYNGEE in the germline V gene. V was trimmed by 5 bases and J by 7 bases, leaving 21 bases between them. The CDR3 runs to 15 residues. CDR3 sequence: CASSEHVGPATGYTF. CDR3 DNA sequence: TGTGCCAGCAGTGAGCATGTGGGCCCGGCCACTGGCTACACCTTC.